Listed below are T cell receptor beta chains from one sample, sequenced in a study of blood T cell repertoires in COVID-19. Libraries were prepared by immunoSEQ multiplex PCR; TCRdb keeps only in-frame clonotypes and omits some of them. The sample lists about 440,000 clones; roughly 88% were seen once. The sequenced sample was PBMCs or T cells enriched from blood (not recorded which). These receptors were obtained from a man younger than 30 who had recovered from COVID-19. Each CDR3 is given with its conserved first and last residue. Fields, in order: J gene, D gene, clone size, V gene, CDR3 protein, CDR3 DNA. The D gene is left open where the match is weak. A row's size may be missing; if present it is once, few, many or a size class.

j_call: TRBJ1-6; d_call: TRBD1; clone_size: NA; v_call: TRBV3-1/TRBV3-2; cdr3_aa: CASSPLFSGTGGSPLHF; cdr3_nt: TGTGCCAGCAGCCCTCTATTTTCTGGGACAGGGGGTTCACCCCTCCACTTT
j_call: TRBJ1-5; d_call: NA; clone_size: few; v_call: TRBV6-1; cdr3_aa: CASSEGTGPQHF; cdr3_nt: TGTGCCAGCAGTGAGGGAACAGGACCCCAGCATTTT
j_call: TRBJ1-2; d_call: TRBD1; clone_size: NA; v_call: TRBV11-3; cdr3_aa: CASSPGTASYGYTF; cdr3_nt: TGTGCCAGCAGCCCGGGGACAGCCTCCTATGGCTACACCTTC
j_call: TRBJ1-5; d_call: NA; clone_size: NA; v_call: TRBV7-9; cdr3_aa: CASSWTEDQPQHF; cdr3_nt: TGTGCCAGCAGCTGGACAGAAGATCAGCCCCAGCATTTT
j_call: TRBJ1-1; d_call: NA; clone_size: NA; v_call: TRBV29-1; cdr3_aa: CSGLTGSDTEAFF; cdr3_nt: TGCAGCGGGCTCACAGGATCCGACACTGAAGCTTTCTTT
j_call: TRBJ2-4; d_call: TRBD2; clone_size: NA; v_call: TRBV28; cdr3_aa: CASSLSGSRRYIQYF; cdr3_nt: TGTGCCAGCAGTCTTAGCGGGAGCCGACGGTACATTCAGTACTTC
j_call: TRBJ2-1; d_call: TRBD2; clone_size: NA; v_call: TRBV7-9; cdr3_aa: CASSPGLAGGPAYNEQFF; cdr3_nt: TGTGCCAGCAGCCCCGGACTAGCGGGAGGGCCGGCCTACAATGAGCAGTTCTTC
j_call: TRBJ1-2; d_call: NA; clone_size: NA; v_call: TRBV3-1/TRBV3-2; cdr3_aa: CASSPEPGLGGYTF; cdr3_nt: TGTGCCAGCAGCCCAGAGCCTGGCTTGGGCGGCTACACCTTC
j_call: TRBJ2-5; d_call: TRBD2; clone_size: once; v_call: TRBV10-3; cdr3_aa: CAISEKGLAGQETQYF; cdr3_nt: TGTGCCATCAGTGAAAAGGGACTAGCGGGACAAGAGACCCAGTACTTC
j_call: TRBJ1-2; d_call: TRBD1; clone_size: NA; v_call: TRBV5-1; cdr3_aa: CASSLARGQDGYTF; cdr3_nt: TGCGCCAGCAGCTTGGCCAGGGGGCAAGATGGCTACACCTTC
j_call: TRBJ2-2; d_call: TRBD1; clone_size: NA; v_call: TRBV3-1/TRBV3-2; cdr3_aa: CASSLRPGQQTANTGELFF; cdr3_nt: TGTGCCAGCAGCCTGAGACCGGGACAGCAAACCGCGAACACCGGGGAGCTGTTTTTT
j_call: TRBJ2-7; d_call: TRBD1; clone_size: many; v_call: TRBV18; cdr3_aa: CASSTRQGEIYEQYF; cdr3_nt: TGTGCCAGCTCAACGAGACAGGGGGAAATCTACGAGCAGTACTTC
j_call: TRBJ2-2; d_call: NA; clone_size: NA; v_call: TRBV7-3; cdr3_aa: CASSSALGAAGELFF; cdr3_nt: TGTGCCAGCAGCTCCGCTTTAGGGGCGGCCGGGGAGCTGTTTTTT
j_call: TRBJ2-2; d_call: TRBD1; clone_size: NA; v_call: TRBV6-5; cdr3_aa: CASKDRSDTGELFF; cdr3_nt: TGTGCCAGCAAGGACAGGAGTGACACCGGGGAGCTGTTTTTT
j_call: TRBJ1-2; d_call: NA; clone_size: NA; v_call: TRBV12-3/TRBV12-4; cdr3_aa: CASREQGSYGYTF; cdr3_nt: TGTGCCAGCAGAGAACAGGGATCCTATGGCTACACCTTC
j_call: TRBJ1-5; d_call: TRBD1; clone_size: NA; v_call: TRBV7-9; cdr3_aa: CASSFQGAKNSNQPQHF; cdr3_nt: TGTGCCAGCAGCTTCCAGGGGGCGAAAAATAGCAATCAGCCCCAGCATTTT
j_call: TRBJ2-1; d_call: TRBD1; clone_size: NA; v_call: TRBV30; cdr3_aa: CAWPDRVNEQFF; cdr3_nt: TGTGCCTGGCCGGACAGGGTGAATGAGCAGTTCTTC
j_call: TRBJ2-1; d_call: NA; clone_size: NA; v_call: TRBV19; cdr3_aa: CASSDRQKSNEQFF; cdr3_nt: TGTGCCAGTAGTGACAGACAGAAAAGCAATGAGCAGTTCTTC
j_call: TRBJ1-1; d_call: NA; clone_size: NA; v_call: TRBV3-1/TRBV3-2; cdr3_aa: CASSHPDTEAFF; cdr3_nt: TGTGCCAGCAGCCATCCCGACACTGAAGCTTTCTTT
j_call: TRBJ2-2; d_call: TRBD1; clone_size: NA; v_call: TRBV28; cdr3_aa: CASSSADRGWTGELFF; cdr3_nt: TGTGCCAGCAGTTCTGCTGACAGGGGGTGGACCGGGGAGCTGTTTTTT
j_call: TRBJ1-1; d_call: NA; clone_size: once; v_call: TRBV6-5; cdr3_aa: CASSYTSGLRTEAFF; cdr3_nt: TGTGCCAGCAGTTACACTTCAGGGTTGAGAACTGAAGCTTTCTTT
j_call: TRBJ2-1; d_call: TRBD2; clone_size: NA; v_call: TRBV5-1; cdr3_aa: CASTLAGGHQNEQFF; cdr3_nt: TGCGCCAGCACCCTAGCGGGGGGGCACCAAAATGAGCAGTTCTTC
j_call: TRBJ1-2; d_call: NA; clone_size: NA; v_call: TRBV9; cdr3_aa: CASSVVQSGGGYTF; cdr3_nt: TGTGCCAGCAGCGTAGTTCAATCCGGCGGCGGCTACACCTTC
j_call: TRBJ1-3; d_call: NA; clone_size: NA; v_call: TRBV13; cdr3_aa: CASSLLKSGNTIYF; cdr3_nt: TGTGCCAGCAGCTTATTAAAATCCGGAAACACCATATATTTT
j_call: TRBJ2-2; d_call: TRBD2; clone_size: NA; v_call: TRBV13; cdr3_aa: CATRRVAGADTGELFF; cdr3_nt: TGTGCCACCCGAAGAGTAGCGGGAGCCGACACCGGGGAGCTGTTTTTT
j_call: TRBJ1-1; d_call: NA; clone_size: NA; v_call: TRBV27; cdr3_aa: CASSFQQENTEAFF; cdr3_nt: TGTGCCAGCAGTTTTCAACAGGAGAACACTGAAGCTTTCTTT
j_call: TRBJ1-6; d_call: TRBD1; clone_size: NA; v_call: TRBV9; cdr3_aa: CASSDRGESSYNSPLHF; cdr3_nt: TGTGCCAGCAGCGACAGGGGAGAAAGCTCCTATAATTCACCCCTCCACTTT
j_call: TRBJ1-4; d_call: NA; clone_size: once; v_call: TRBV30; cdr3_aa: CASLAPTNEKLFF; cdr3_nt: TGTGCCTCCTTGGCTCCAACTAATGAAAAACTGTTTTTT
j_call: TRBJ1-4; d_call: NA; clone_size: NA; v_call: TRBV2; cdr3_aa: CASGRGTTNEKLFF; cdr3_nt: TGTGCCAGCGGGCGGGGCACAACTAATGAAAAACTGTTTTTT
j_call: TRBJ2-1; d_call: NA; clone_size: NA; v_call: TRBV27; cdr3_aa: CASSWDTFGNEQFF; cdr3_nt: TGTGCCAGCAGCTGGGACACCTTCGGGAATGAGCAGTTCTTC
j_call: TRBJ1-6; d_call: NA; clone_size: once; v_call: TRBV28; cdr3_aa: CASSLFHTNSPLHF; cdr3_nt: TGTGCCAGCAGTTTGTTCCACACCAATTCACCCCTCCACTTT
j_call: TRBJ2-3; d_call: NA; clone_size: NA; v_call: TRBV10-1; cdr3_aa: CASSESLGGGIDTQYF; cdr3_nt: TGCGCCAGCAGTGAGTCCTTGGGCGGGGGCATAGATACGCAGTATTTT
j_call: TRBJ1-1; d_call: NA; clone_size: NA; v_call: TRBV6-1; cdr3_aa: CASSEMGTTDTEAFF; cdr3_nt: TGTGCCAGCAGTGAAATGGGGACAACTGACACTGAAGCTTTCTTT
j_call: TRBJ2-1; d_call: NA; clone_size: NA; v_call: TRBV7-3; cdr3_aa: CASSLTLAGINNEQFF; cdr3_nt: TGTGCCAGCAGCCTAACCCTTGCGGGTATTAACAATGAGCAGTTCTTC
j_call: TRBJ2-1; d_call: NA; clone_size: NA; v_call: TRBV15; cdr3_aa: CATSRPPGVPYNEQFF; cdr3_nt: TGTGCCACCAGCAGACCCCCCGGGGTTCCCTACAATGAGCAGTTCTTC
j_call: TRBJ1-4; d_call: TRBD1; clone_size: NA; v_call: TRBV19; cdr3_aa: CASSIDRGNEKLFF; cdr3_nt: TGTGCCAGTAGTATAGACAGGGGGAATGAAAAACTGTTTTTT
j_call: TRBJ2-4; d_call: TRBD1; clone_size: NA; v_call: TRBV28; cdr3_aa: CASRQGAGSGIQYF; cdr3_nt: TGTGCCAGCAGACAGGGGGCGGGAAGTGGCATTCAGTACTTC
j_call: TRBJ1-1; d_call: NA; clone_size: NA; v_call: TRBV7-8; cdr3_aa: CASSYSGGKATEAFF; cdr3_nt: TGTGCCAGTTCCTACAGCGGGGGAAAGGCCACTGAAGCTTTCTTT
j_call: TRBJ2-7; d_call: TRBD1; clone_size: few; v_call: TRBV28; cdr3_aa: CASKDRGSYEQYF; cdr3_nt: TGTGCCAGCAAGGACAGGGGGTCCTACGAGCAGTACTTC
j_call: TRBJ1-2; d_call: TRBD1; clone_size: NA; v_call: TRBV5-4; cdr3_aa: CASSSGGGNYGYTF; cdr3_nt: TGTGCCAGCAGTTCAGGGGGCGGTAACTATGGCTACACCTTC
j_call: TRBJ1-2; d_call: NA; clone_size: NA; v_call: TRBV19; cdr3_aa: CAIDGANYGYTF; cdr3_nt: TGTGCCATAGACGGAGCTAACTATGGCTACACCTTC
j_call: TRBJ1-6; d_call: NA; clone_size: many; v_call: TRBV21-1; cdr3_aa: CASTLTGEGSPLHF; cdr3_nt: TGTGCCAGCACCTTGACAGGGGAGGGTTCACCCCTCCACTTT
j_call: TRBJ2-7; d_call: TRBD1; clone_size: NA; v_call: TRBV7-9; cdr3_aa: CASSPGGTGPYEQYF; cdr3_nt: TGTGCCAGCAGCCCTGGGGGGACAGGGCCCTACGAGCAGTACTTC
j_call: TRBJ1-6; d_call: NA; clone_size: NA; v_call: TRBV3-1/TRBV3-2; cdr3_aa: CASSQVSASRVRNSPLHF; cdr3_nt: TGTGCCAGCAGCCAAGTCTCAGCCTCCAGGGTTAGGAATTCACCCCTCCACTTT
j_call: TRBJ2-3; d_call: NA; clone_size: NA; v_call: TRBV7-9; cdr3_aa: CASSLAGGADTQYF; cdr3_nt: TGTGCCAGCAGCTTAGCCGGCGGGGCAGATACGCAGTATTTT
j_call: TRBJ2-7; d_call: TRBD1; clone_size: NA; v_call: TRBV13; cdr3_aa: CASSLLGQGSYEQYF; cdr3_nt: TGTGCCAGCAGCTTACTGGGACAGGGTTCCTACGAGCAGTACTTC
j_call: TRBJ1-1; d_call: NA; clone_size: NA; v_call: TRBV10-3; cdr3_aa: CAIRNALRGEAFF; cdr3_nt: TGTGCCATCAGAAACGCCCTACGGGGGGAAGCTTTCTTT
j_call: TRBJ1-1; d_call: NA; clone_size: many; v_call: TRBV20-1; cdr3_aa: CSAGGGDGMNTEAFF; cdr3_nt: TGCAGTGCTGGTGGGGGGGATGGCATGAACACTGAAGCTTTCTTT
j_call: TRBJ1-5; d_call: TRBD1; clone_size: NA; v_call: TRBV13; cdr3_aa: CASSIRTGVDQPQHF; cdr3_nt: TGTGCCAGCAGCATCCGAACAGGGGTAGATCAGCCCCAGCATTTT
j_call: TRBJ1-1; d_call: NA; clone_size: NA; v_call: TRBV28; cdr3_aa: CASSWTVDGEAFF; cdr3_nt: TGTGCCAGCAGTTGGACAGTCGATGGTGAAGCTTTCTTT
j_call: TRBJ2-2; d_call: TRBD1; clone_size: NA; v_call: TRBV19; cdr3_aa: CASSIEIGTGLANTGELFF; cdr3_nt: TGTGCCAGTAGTATAGAGATTGGGACAGGACTCGCGAACACCGGGGAGCTGTTTTTT
j_call: TRBJ1-5; d_call: NA; clone_size: NA; v_call: TRBV10-3; cdr3_aa: CAISEGGLGPQHF; cdr3_nt: TGTGCCATCAGTGAAGGAGGGCTTGGGCCCCAGCATTTT
j_call: TRBJ1-3; d_call: NA; clone_size: NA; v_call: TRBV4-1; cdr3_aa: CASSQLQGTGNTIYF; cdr3_nt: TGCGCCAGCAGCCAGTTACAGGGAACTGGAAACACCATATATTTT
j_call: TRBJ1-6; d_call: NA; clone_size: NA; v_call: TRBV27; cdr3_aa: CASSPYRSGESPLHF; cdr3_nt: TGTGCCAGCAGTCCGTACCGTTCAGGGGAGTCACCCCTCCACTTT
j_call: TRBJ2-1; d_call: TRBD2; clone_size: NA; v_call: TRBV9; cdr3_aa: CASSLSGTIYNEQFF; cdr3_nt: TGTGCCAGCAGCCTTAGCGGGACCATTTACAATGAGCAGTTCTTC
j_call: TRBJ1-5; d_call: NA; clone_size: NA; v_call: TRBV4-1; cdr3_aa: CASIRGMSQPQHF; cdr3_nt: TGCGCCAGCATTCGGGGGATGAGTCAGCCCCAGCATTTT
j_call: TRBJ2-4; d_call: TRBD2; clone_size: once; v_call: TRBV3-1/TRBV3-2; cdr3_aa: CASSQDLSGRGNIQYF; cdr3_nt: TGTGCCAGCAGCCAAGATCTTAGCGGGAGAGGGAACATTCAGTACTTC
j_call: TRBJ2-1; d_call: NA; clone_size: once; v_call: TRBV3-1/TRBV3-2; cdr3_aa: CASSQDWRNEQFF; cdr3_nt: TGTGCCAGCAGCCAAGATTGGCGGAATGAGCAGTTCTTC
j_call: TRBJ2-7; d_call: TRBD1; clone_size: few; v_call: TRBV7-9; cdr3_aa: CASSLASLGQGLDEQYF; cdr3_nt: TGTGCCAGCAGCTTAGCCTCCTTAGGACAGGGTCTCGACGAGCAGTACTTC